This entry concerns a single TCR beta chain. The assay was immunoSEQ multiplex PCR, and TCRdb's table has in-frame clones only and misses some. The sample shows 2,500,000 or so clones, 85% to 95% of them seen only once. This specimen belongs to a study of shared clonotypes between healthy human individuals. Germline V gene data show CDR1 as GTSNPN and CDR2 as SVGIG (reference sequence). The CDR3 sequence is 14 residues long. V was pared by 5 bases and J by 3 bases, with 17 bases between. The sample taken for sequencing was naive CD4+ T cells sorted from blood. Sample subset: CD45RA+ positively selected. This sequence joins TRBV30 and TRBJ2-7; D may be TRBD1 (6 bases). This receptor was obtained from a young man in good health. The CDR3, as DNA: TGTGCCTGGGAGGTCCCAGGGGCCCACTACGAGCAGTACTTC. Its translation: CAWEVPGAHYEQYF.